This T cell receptor (beta chain) was documented in a study of T cells in Graves' hyperthyroidism and ophthalmopathy (dated by TCRdb to about 2019). For context, the study as a whole: Peripheral blood was collected at initial diagnosis, before any treatment. Prospective prediction of ophthalmopathy was tested in an independent validation cohort of some 20 hyperthyroidism patients and around 16 patients who later progressed to ophthalmopathy. After sampling, hyperthyroidism patients received methimazole starting at 30 mg daily, and ophthalmopathy patients received high-dose intravenous methylprednisolone. The study also compared thyroid tissue and blood T-cell repertoires from roughly six Graves' hyperthyroidism patients. TCR V-J signatures able to tell the groups apart were searched for in a discovery cohort of more than 90 patients, of whom roughly 42 had Graves' ophthalmopathy and around 57 had stable Graves' hyperthyroidism. For training and testing, the roughly 100 patients in the discovery cohort were randomly divided in a 7:3 ratio. According to the paper, TCR Vbeta CDR3 sequencing was carried out on 135 peripheral blood samples, which came from 40 to 45 ophthalmopathy, some 73 hyperthyroidism and roughly 17 progressor patients.

As for this clonotype: The specificity of this receptor is unknown. No much larger clone is present one base from it, and per-base qualities are unavailable.

Broad study findings and their caveats: Most expanded thyroid clonotypes (frequency above 0.001) were also found in blood, which suggests that blood repertoires may mirror thyroid immune responses. Sample size was not statistically predetermined, and blinding of investigators to group allocation was not performed. In validation, the model predicted progression to ophthalmopathy with around 71% sensitivity and about 72% specificity, a median of about six months before onset. A 13 V-J signature model separated ophthalmopathy from stable hyperthyroidism, with approximately 87% sensitivity and 81% to 82% specificity in cross-validation and 80%/75% in testing.

TCR beta CDR3 regions were amplified from RNA transcripts. The TCR CDR3 was subjected to a first round of RT-PCR using the HTBI primer set and the Qiagen OneStep RT-PCR kit. The libraries were constructed in a second round of multiplex PCR and then size-selected and purified. The libraries were sequenced on an Illumina HiSeq2000 using paired-end 100 bp reads. The original pipeline was this. SOAPnuke was used to process the raw data, removing reads that contained adapters or uncalled bases, had a mean Phred below 15, or lacked an exact match to the constant primer or identifier. High-quality paired reads were merged with COPE v1.2.5, and unique nucleotide sequences were defined as clonotypes. Clonotypes were aligned to IMGT TRBV, TRBD and TRBJ reference segments using MiTCR v1.1. Only V-J combinations with frequency above 0.0001, covering about 99% of repertoires, were analysed. The TCS score was defined as F50 (clonal expansion) divided by E x V (chaos), with BLOSUM62-based TCRdist calculated between CDR3 peptides within each V-J. Welch's t-statistics and random forest reduced approximately 520 V-J features to about 12, which were used in a naive Bayes classifier (R e1071). The Morisita-Horn index was used to measure how similar the thyroid and blood repertoires were. TCRdb passed the public sequencing reads through fastp at Q25 and MiXCR, retaining productive beta sequences. Rows are unified per CDR3 protein, each entry keeping the most common DNA and genes. Here the V and J calls rest on TCRdb's processing, not on the authors' analysis. This sample has 550,000 to 700,000 distinct CDR3 sequences in its table, and around 15% of those were observed once. Together, the top ten hold 3.5% to 4.5% of the sample.

Ophthalmopathy patients had moderately to severely active disease, Clinical Activity Score of at least 3, NOSPECS grade of at least 4, and duration under 3 months. Exclusion was applied to patients with uncontrolled infections, other autoimmune diseases, pregnancy or lactation. Clinical symptoms, serum thyroxine and TRAb, thyroid ultrasound, and orbital computed tomography formed the basis for the diagnoses. Ficoll-Paque density gradient centrifugation was used to isolate PBMCs from 10 ml of fresh peripheral blood. Total RNA was extracted using Trizol reagent, and RNA quality was assessed on an Agilent 2100 Bioanalyzer. Sequences MNHEY (CDR1) and SVGAGI (CDR2) are obtained from the germline V gene. The CDR3 covers 17 residues, taking in both the cysteine and the phenylalanine. Left in the record is the CDR3 DNA by itself, 51 bases read in frame from the first base. Trimming accounts for 3 bases at V and 8 bases at J, while the number of junction bases matched to no gene is 13.

Sequenced: blood. The chain was built from TRBV6-5 and TRBJ1-6, and 7 bases in between align with TRBD1. The TCR originated in a woman aged 40 to 50 with Graves' ophthalmopathy. The CDR3 region: CASSYSQGGYFDSPLHF. DNA sequence: TGTGCCAGCAGTTATTCCCAGGGGGGGTATTTTGATTCACCCCTCCACTTT.